The 22 T cell receptor beta chains listed next were all sequenced from one sample in a study of identical twins. Using its own MiXCR run on the 5' RACE reads, TCRdb lists one record per CDR3 protein. The table includes about 900,000 distinct CDR3 sequences, 9% to 15% detected once. In addition, the sample was reused for a study of yellow fever vaccine responses in identical twins.

Sample: PBMCs. These receptors originate from a woman between 18 and 29 years old in good health.

The chain combines TRBV7-9 with TRBJ2-2, with a possible D match to TRBD2 (6 bases). The CDR3 extends over 14 amino acids. V lost 7 bases and J 5 bases, leaving 14 bases between the germline ends. Germline-derived CDR1 and CDR2 are SEHNR and FQNEAQ (reference sequence). CDR3 region: CASTRTSGTGELFF. The CDR3 region has the DNA TGTGCCAGCACCCGGACCAGCGGGACCGGGGAGCTGTTTTTT. Using reference TRBV7-9 and TRBJ2-2 for the parts outside the CDR3, the full variable domain is DTGVSQNPRHKITKRGQNVTFRCDPISEHNRLYWYRQTLGQGPEFLTYFQNEAQLEKSRLLSDRFSAERPKGSFSTLEIQRTEQGDSAMYLCASTRTSGTGELFFGEGSRLTVL.

J is TRBJ1-6 and V is TRBV11-2, with TRBD1 matching over 7 bases. The CDR3 has 15 residues. Germline CDR1 is SGHAT and CDR2 is FQNNGV. Trimming at V came to 1 base and at J to 7 bases, leaving 4 bases not matched to a gene. The CDR3 loop reads CASSLARDRNSPLHF. CDR3 sequence (DNA): TGTGCCAGCAGCTTAGCCCGGGACAGAAATTCACCCCTCCACTTT.

This clonotype was seen a few times. The V call is TRBV6-1, the J call TRBJ1-4, with 11 positions matching TRBD1. From germline, CDR1 is MNHNS and CDR2 SASEGT. V lost 6 bases to trimming and J lost 6 bases; unmatched junction nucleotides: 3. CDR3 length: 14 amino acids. DNA for the CDR3: TGTGCCAGCAGAGGACAGGGGGCGGATGAAAAACTGTTTTTT. It codes for CASRGQGADEKLFF.

As to this clonotype: A single base separates this from a much larger clone, so it may be a read error. The chain has TRBV5-1 and TRBJ2-1, with D perhaps TRBD1 (6 bases). Per the germline V gene, CDR1 is SGHRS and CDR2 is YFSETQ. This CDR3 has 15 amino acids. The CDR3 is CASSRTASSYNKQFF. CDR3 sequence (DNA): TGCGCCAGCAGCAGGACAGCTAGCTCCTACAATAAGCAGTTCTTC.

The V call is TRBV12-1, the J call TRBJ2-5; the listed D gene, TRBD2, was not tested against the DNA. TRBV12-1 is tagged as a pseudogene. This CDR3 contains 18 residues. CDR3 DNA sequence: TGTGCCAGCAACCCCCCCGCTAGCGGGCCCCATGTCCAAGAGACCCAGTACTTC. Translating gives CASNPPASGPHVQETQYF.

This clonotype has ten or more counts. The chain is built from TRBV5-1 and TRBJ2-2; 8 bases are shared with TRBD1. The CDR3 has 16 amino acids. Germline CDR1 is SGHRS and CDR2 is YFSETQ. After removal of 4 bases from V and 1 base from J, the junction contained 6 bases not matched to a gene. The DNA for the CDR3 is TGCGCCAGCAGCCCACAGACAGGGGAGAACACCGGGGAGCTGTTTTTT. It specifies CASSPQTGENTGELFF.

The J gene is TRBJ2-7, the V gene TRBV7-9, with TRBD2 as a possible D gene (5 bases). Germline V gene lookup returns CDR1 SEHNR and CDR2 FQNEAQ (reference sequence). V lost 0 bases and J 4 bases, leaving 13 bases between the germline ends. This CDR3 has 15 residues. The CDR3, as DNA: TGTGCCAGCAGCTTAGCTGGGGAGAGACCTTACGAGCAGTACTTC. It yields the protein CASSLAGERPYEQYF.

This clonotype was recorded at least ten times. The chain is built from TRBV12-3 or TRBV12-4 and TRBJ2-2, with 8 bases identical to TRBD2. The V segment lost 8 bases and the J segment 1 base; nucleotides outside the gene matches: 6. The CDR3 is 15 amino acids. As DNA, the CDR3 is TGTGCCAGCGGCACCGGGACTAGGAACACCGGGGAGCTGTTTTTT. This encodes CASGTGTRNTGELFF.

This clonotype came up a few times. The chain links TRBV6-5 to TRBJ2-7; D is unresolved. Germline loops: CDR1 MNHEY, CDR2 SVGAGI. V was clipped by 0 bases and J by 2 bases, with 11 bases between them. The CDR3 is made up of 15 amino acids. CDR3 DNA: TGTGCCAGCAGTTACTCGTCGGGCACAGCCTACGAGCAGTACTTC. It translates to CASSYSSGTAYEQYF.

The chain uses TRBV5-6 and TRBJ1-1, with no clear D. Between the trimmed V and J ends, which lost 0 bases and 4 bases, there was a span of 13 bases. The CDR3 is 15 residues long. Germline V gene lookup returns CDR1 SGHDT and CDR2 YYEEEE. DNA of the CDR3: TGTGCCAGCAGCTTGGTTGGGGTTAAAGGCACTGAAGCTTTCTTT. Translation: CASSLVGVKGTEAFF.

This clonotype has only a few counts. V is TRBV10-3 and J is TRBJ2-3, with TRBD2 identical over 11 bases. After removal of 5 bases from V and 0 bases from J, the junction contained 10 bases not matched to a gene. This CDR3 comprises 18 residues. Germline CDR1 ENHRY, CDR2 SYGVKD. The DNA for the CDR3 is TGTGCCATCAGTTGGGGGACTAGCGGAGCTTCTAGCACAGATACGCAGTATTTT. The encoded protein is CAISWGTSGASSTDTQYF.

This clonotype has just a few counts. The chain employs TRBV7-3 and TRBJ2-2; D remains ambiguous. The germline CDR1 and CDR2 sequences are SGHTA and FQGTGA. V was pared by 1 base and J by 4 bases, with 13 bases between. The CDR3 extends over 16 amino acids. This CDR3 reads CASSLNVPTGTGELFF. The CDR3 coding sequence is TGTGCCAGCAGCTTAAATGTTCCAACGGGCACCGGGGAGCTGTTTTTT. Supplemented by reference TRBV7-3 and TRBJ2-2, the full variable domain reads GAGVSQTPSNKVTEKGKYVELRCDPISGHTALYWYRQSLGQGPEFLIYFQGTGAADDSGLPNDRFFAVRPEGSVSTLKIQRTERGDSAVYLCASSLNVPTGTGELFFGEGSRLTVL.

This clonotype was seen a few times. V usage is TRBV6-1 and J usage is TRBJ2-3, with D perhaps matching TRBD2 (6 bases). Looked up from germline, CDR1 is MNHNS and CDR2 is SASEGT. The CDR3 is made up of 16 amino acids. The V end was cut by 6 bases, the J end by 2 bases, with 18 bases between. The CDR3 protein is CASRAGQRPDTDTQYF. CDR3 bases: TGTGCCAGCAGAGCGGGTCAAAGGCCAGACACAGATACGCAGTATTTT.

This clonotype was seen ten or more times. The rearrangement joins TRBV7-2 to TRBJ1-1; D is uncertain. V dropped 5 bases and J dropped 0 bases, with 10 bases sitting between them. The germline V gene encodes CDR1 SGHTA and CDR2 FQGNSA. The CDR3 loop spans 14 amino acids. The CDR3 nucleotides are TGTGCCAGCAGCCCCGGACGGATGAACACTGAAGCTTTCTTT. Translating it yields CASSPGRMNTEAFF.

The V gene is TRBV2, the J gene TRBJ2-5; D unresolved. Trimming took 3 bases from V and 2 from J, leaving 10 bases between them. Germline-derived CDR1 and CDR2 are SNHLY and FYNNEI. The CDR3 consists of 14 residues. The CDR3 sequence is CASSEVEAQETQYF. CDR3 nucleotides: TGTGCCAGCAGTGAGGTAGAAGCTCAAGAGACCCAGTACTTC.

This chain uses TRBV25-1 with TRBJ2-3; the match to TRBD1 covers 12 bases. From germline, CDR1 is MGHDK and CDR2 SYGVNS. CDR3 length equals 19 residues. The junction had 16 bases not matched to a gene; V was cut back by 3 bases and J by 6 bases. The CDR3 bases are TGTGCCAGCAGTGATGGTTCCCAGGGGACAGGGGGCTCGGCGGATACGCAGTATTTT. As protein: CASSDGSQGTGGSADTQYF.

This clonotype was counted a few times. One end of the junction does not line up with germline, which may come from a read error. The V gene is TRBV6-1, the J gene TRBJ1-4; possibly TRBD1 for D (6 bases). Germline-derived CDR1 and CDR2 are MNHNS and SASEGT. CDR3 size: 16 residues. CDR3 region: CASTIHAGTTNEKLFF. CDR3 coding DNA: TGTGCCAGCACGATACATGCCGGGACAACAAATGAAAAACTGTTTTTT.

The rearrangement links TRBV15 to TRBJ2-4, with 8 nucleotides matching TRBD2. The CDR3 spans 16 residues. With 1 base clipped from V and 8 bases from J, the junction kept 10 bases outside the gene matches. CDR1 and CDR2 from the germline V gene are LNHNV and YYDKDF (reference sequence). Here the CDR3 DNA reads TGTGCCACCAGCAGAGTGCCTCGGGGGGGCCGGGACATTCAGTACTTC. Translating it yields CATSRVPRGGRDIQYF.

J is TRBJ1-1 and V is TRBV12-3 or TRBV12-4; no reliable D call. The CDR3 contains 13 residues. V dropped 5 bases and J dropped 1 base, with 8 bases sitting between them. CDR3 amino acids: CASSPQSNTEAFF. The CDR3 DNA follows: TGTGCCAGCAGTCCTCAGTCGAACACTGAAGCTTTCTTT.

This clonotype was seen at least ten times. This sequence joins TRBV27 and TRBJ2-7; 10 bases map to TRBD1. The germline V gene encodes CDR1 MNHEY and CDR2 SMNVEV (reference sequence). CDR3 length: 13 residues. After removal of 3 bases from V and 7 bases from J, the junction contained 3 bases not matched to a gene. CDR3 sequence (DNA): TGTGCCAGCAGTTTTTGGACAGGGGGGGAGCAGTACTTC. Its translation is CASSFWTGGEQYF.

The chain recombines TRBV5-1 with TRBJ2-1; 9 bases align to TRBD1. The germline V gene has CDR1 SGHRS and CDR2 YFSETQ. The V segment lost 1 base and the J segment 8 bases; nucleotides outside the gene matches: 1. The CDR3 loop spans 13 amino acids. The chain's CDR3 is CASSLRTGDEQFF. CDR3 nucleotides: TGCGCCAGCAGCTTGAGGACAGGGGATGAGCAGTTCTTC.

The V and J genes are TRBV12-3 or TRBV12-4 and TRBJ2-5; 8 nucleotides match TRBD1. J was trimmed by 5 bases and V by 5 bases; bases with no gene match: 7. The CDR3 has 14 amino acids. The CDR3: CASSTTWTGETQYF. The CDR3 DNA is TGTGCCAGCAGTACCACTTGGACAGGGGAGACCCAGTACTTC.